What follows is one T cell receptor (beta chain) and its context. Its cognate antigen is unknown. Repertoires were generated with immunoSEQ multiplex PCR, while TCRdb's copy carries only in-frame clones and drops some. This sample has about 99,000 clones; just over 85% occur once, and the top ten carry 4.5% to 5%. The sample belongs to a study of radiotherapy plus CTLA-4 blockade in lung cancer. Across the study: Among all patients, roughly 19% showed objective responses, while 30% to 40% had disease control. Whole-study findings and limits: Early blood T cell clone dynamics, with interferon-beta, were reported to best predict response. Radiotherapy plus ipilimumab was followed by expansion in blood of tumor-derived TCR clones.

Focal radiation and CTLA-4 blockade (ipilimumab) were tested in chemo-refractory metastatic non-small-cell lung cancer patients. Germline CDR1 reads MNHEY; CDR2 reads SVGAGI. V was pared by 4 bases and J by 2 bases, with 3 bases of the junction left unmatched. The CDR3 extends over 15 amino acids. V is TRBV6-5 and J is TRBJ1-1; 11 bases map to TRBD1. The source material was peripheral blood, sampled from a patient treated with radiotherapy plus ipilimumab. The sequence was obtained from a human donor with non-small cell lung cancer that progressed on radiotherapy plus ipilimumab. CDR3 loop: CASSSWTGGNTEAFF. CDR3 DNA: TGTGCCAGCAGTTCATGGACAGGGGGCAACACTGAAGCTTTCTTT.